This T cell receptor (beta chain) comes out of a study of blood T cell repertoires in COVID-19 (dated by TCRdb to about 2020). About the full investigation: Samples from collaborators originated in the United States, Italy and Spain and spanned both the acute and convalescent phases of COVID-19. The prospective study material was composed of cDNA or gDNA derived from T cells, B-cell-depleted T cells, or PBMCs. Where HLA class I and class II types were available, the types were taken from metadata supplied by the sample provider, not from assay-based typing. The repertoires were made available in a free public database intended to serve as a resource for research on the immune response to SARS-CoV-2. Deeply sampled blood TCRbeta repertoires from subjects exposed to, actively infected with, or recovered from COVID-19 were included in the dataset. A de-identified subject ID, COVID-19 status, age in years and sex were almost always included in the sample metadata. Samples were obtained from the ongoing ImmuneRACE study (first 160 participants) and from over 1,000 subjects provided by 6 global collaborators.

About this clone: Its antigen has not been determined. No qualities accompany the bases; no much larger clone lies one base away.

In the germline V gene (reference sequence), CDR1 corresponds to LNHDA and CDR2 to SQIVND. Spanning cysteine to phenylalanine, the CDR3 consists of 17 amino acids. The CDR3 DNA has 51 bases and is translated from base 1. Trimming takes 3 bases from V and 5 bases from J, and the germline ends sit 20 bases apart. What the authors observed across the whole study: The quantity of clinical and demographic metadata differed by source and by participant and was supplied without curation.

TCRbeta CDR3 regions were amplified from genomic DNA by means of the immunoSEQ Assay, a bias-controlled multiplex PCR. The paper's processing steps were these. The number of nucleated cells in each sample was estimated by amplification of reference gene primers within the assay. To quantify the absolute abundance of each unique TCRbeta CDR3 rearrangement, sequence reads were collapsed and filtered. For each sample, productive Simpson clonality was calculated as the square root of Simpson's diversity index over productive rearrangements. This immuneACCESS table, as held by TCRdb, lists in-frame sequences with V and J called but not all clones. Of the missing ones, under half trace to an unresolved V gene in checked studies; the others have no known cause. For V, J and clone size, that table is used; D and trimming come from the DNA. The sample table contains roughly 280,000 clones; only one count was recorded for about 85% of them. The top ten clones comprise 4% to 5% of the sample.

Collaborating institutions collected whole blood in K2EDTA tubes following their own protocols. Collaborator samples were shipped for TCRbeta analysis as frozen whole blood, isolated PBMCs, or DNA extracted from either sample type. Sequenced: peripheral blood. This receptor chain uses TRBV19 and TRBJ1-5, with a tentative D gene TRBD1 over 6 matching bases. The source is a man aged 55 to 70 with acute or convalescent COVID-19. The DNA sequence follows: TGTGCCAGTAGTATTCCCCCTGTGGGGGCAATCGATCAGCCCCAGCATTTT. This codes for CASSIPPVGAIDQPQHF.